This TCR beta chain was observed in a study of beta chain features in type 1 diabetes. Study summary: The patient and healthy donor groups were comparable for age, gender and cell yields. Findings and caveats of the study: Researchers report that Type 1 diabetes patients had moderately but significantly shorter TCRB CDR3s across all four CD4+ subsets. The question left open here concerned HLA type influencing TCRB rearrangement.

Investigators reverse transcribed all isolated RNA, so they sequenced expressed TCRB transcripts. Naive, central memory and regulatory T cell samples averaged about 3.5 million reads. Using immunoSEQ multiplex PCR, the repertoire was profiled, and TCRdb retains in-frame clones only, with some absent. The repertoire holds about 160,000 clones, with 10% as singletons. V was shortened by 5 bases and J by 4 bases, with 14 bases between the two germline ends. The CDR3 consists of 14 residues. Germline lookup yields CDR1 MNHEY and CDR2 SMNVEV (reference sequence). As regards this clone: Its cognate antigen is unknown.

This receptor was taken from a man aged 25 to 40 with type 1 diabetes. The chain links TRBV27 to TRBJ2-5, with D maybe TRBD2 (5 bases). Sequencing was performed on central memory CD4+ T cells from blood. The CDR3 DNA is TGTGCCAGCAGTCCCGAGGGCCGGGGAGAGACCCAGTACTTC. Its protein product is CASSPEGRGETQYF.